This T cell receptor beta chain was identified in a study of early T cells in non-severe SARS-CoV-2 infection. In the study overall: The authors sequenced bulk RNA from unsorted whole blood, leaving chains unpaired. Broader study findings: Anti-spike CD8 responses were favored by VDJdb matching, which missed private and CD4 specificities.

The CDR3 contains 16 residues. Germline loops: CDR1 SGHRS, CDR2 YFSETQ. The V end lost 4 bases, the J end lost 0 bases, and 14 bases lay between the germline ends. Of note for this clonotype: Its antigen is undetermined.

The library protocol tagged individual cDNA molecules with unique molecular identifiers. From the 5' RACE reads, TCRdb called clonotypes with MiXCR, one entry per CDR3 protein. The top ten clones hold 15% to 18% of a sample with 20,000 to 30,000 distinct CDR3 sequences, 4.3% of them seen once. Sample: whole blood. This clonotype was sampled from an adult who was a healthcare worker with PCR-confirmed SARS-CoV-2 infection or an uninfected control (not recorded which). The genes are TRBV5-1 and TRBJ1-3; no clear D gene. Written as DNA, the CDR3 is TGCGCCAGCAGCCCACGACTGGCCGTCTCTGGAAACACCATATATTTT. Its translation: CASSPRLAVSGNTIYF.